The source of this T cell receptor (beta chain) is a study of blood T cell repertoires in COVID-19. Study-wide background: PBMCs, B-cell-depleted T cells, or T cells were the source of the cDNA or gDNA that made up the material.

Germline V gene data show CDR1 as MNHNY and CDR2 as SVGAGI (reference sequence). Germline trimming cut 0 bases from V and 4 bases from J; bases unmatched to any gene: 3. There are 16 residues in the CDR3. Sequencing was performed with immunoSEQ multiplex PCR; in TCRdb, only in-frame clones are kept and a portion is missing. The table has around 260,000 clones, about 85% seen once. The specimen sequenced was peripheral blood. The chain is built from TRBV6-6 and TRBJ1-5; the match to TRBD1 covers 10 bases. The origin of this receptor is a man aged 55 to 70 with acute or convalescent COVID-19. The CDR3: CASSYSGTGENQPQHF. CDR3 nucleotide sequence: TGTGCCAGCAGTTACTCGGGGACAGGGGAAAATCAGCCCCAGCATTTT.